The following is a T cell receptor beta chain sequence with its context. These data originate in a study of T-cell reconstitution after alpha-beta-depleted transplantation in children. This CDR3 is 16 amino acids long. Trimming removed 0 bases at V and 5 bases at J, with 15 bases between. Germline loops: CDR1 SGHRS, CDR2 YFSETQ. Unique molecular identifiers were incorporated into the prepared TCRbeta library. TCRdb recomputed calls from the PCR reads with MiXCR, one row per CDR3 protein. The data hold a few hundred thousand distinct CDR3 sequences, with approximately 10% observed a single time. The chain links TRBV5-1 to TRBJ2-1, with D perhaps TRBD1 (5 bases). The sequence was collected from a human donor who donated a stem cell graft to a child with acute myeloid leukemia. Sequenced here: PBMCs from the stem cell graft donor, sampled from the stem cell graft. The CDR3 coding sequence is TGCGCCAGCAGCTTGGGCGCAGGGATTCGGGACAATGAGCAGTTCTTC. Its translation is CASSLGAGIRDNEQFF. The full variable domain, rest sourced from reference TRBV5-1 and TRBJ2-1, is KAGVTQTPRYLIKTRGQQVTLSCSPISGHRSVSWYQQTPGQGLQFLFEYFSETQRNKGNFPGRFSGRQFSNSRSEMNVSTLELGDSALYLCASSLGAGIRDNEQFFGPGTRLTVL.